The 23 T cell receptor beta chains below were found in one sample sequenced in a study of T cell responses to AZD1222 COVID-19 vaccine. The data were produced by immunoSEQ multiplex PCR, yet TCRdb's version contains in-frame clones alone and is incomplete. The data hold roughly 100,000 clones, with around nine tenths observed a single time. Sequences were derived from peripheral blood, sampled on day 0 of AZD1222 vaccination. The receptors originated from an adult in good health.

This chain joins TRBV2 and TRBJ1-2, with D maybe TRBD1 (6 bases). Germline lookup yields CDR1 SNHLY and CDR2 FYNNEI. V shed 2 bases and J shed 8 bases, with 12 bases lying between them. The CDR3 has 13 residues. The CDR3 is CASSELGAWGYTF. CDR3 sequence (DNA): TGTGCCAGCAGTGAATTGGGGGCTTGGGGCTACACCTTC.

This chain connects TRBV6-6 to TRBJ1-5; D gene unclear. Trimming pared 11 bases from V and 1 base from J, leaving 9 bases between. The CDR3 consists of 12 residues. CDR1 and CDR2 (germline): MNHNY, SVGAGI (reference sequence). The CDR3 reads CAVGVSNQPQHF. DNA of the CDR3: TGTGCCGTGGGAGTCAGCAATCAGCCCCAGCATTTT.

A few counts support this clone. The V gene is TRBV5-4, the J gene TRBJ1-6; a possible D gene is TRBD1 (5 bases). The CDR3 has 14 amino acids. Trimming cost V 1 base and J 9 bases, with 11 bases left between them. Germline V lookup: CDR1 SGHNT, CDR2 YYREEE (reference sequence). The DNA for the CDR3 is TGTGCCAGCAGCTTGCAGGGAGTAGGTTCACCCCTCCACTTT. Residues: CASSLQGVGSPLHF.

The V and J genes are TRBV27 and TRBJ2-7; 7 nucleotides align to TRBD2. Germline CDR1 and CDR2: MNHEY and SMNVEV (reference sequence). V lost 5 bases, J lost 6 bases, and 4 bases stayed unmatched. This CDR3 has 12 residues. CDR3 nucleotides: TGTGCCAGCAGTGGGGGAGGGGTCGAGCAGTACTTC. This sequence encodes CASSGGGVEQYF.

This clone was recorded only once. Other DNA sequences of this sample code for an identical CDR3. The chain recombines TRBV19 with TRBJ1-2, with TRBD1 as a possible D gene (5 bases). Germline V gives CDR1 LNHDA, CDR2 SQIVND (reference sequence). CDR3 length: 14 amino acids. With 1 base removed from V and 4 bases from J, the gap between germline ends came to 10 bases. CDR3 in amino acids: CASSIVGGTYGYTF. Written as DNA, the CDR3 is TGTGCCAGTAGTATAGTAGGCGGGACCTATGGCTACACCTTC.

This clone was recorded a few times. This chain connects TRBV27 to TRBJ1-6; D remains unclear. V gave up 4 bases and J gave up 0 bases, with 13 bases separating them. The germline V gene has CDR1 MNHEY and CDR2 SMNVEV (reference sequence). This CDR3 is built from 17 residues. This CDR3 is CASSWRRDSSYNSPLHF. In DNA, the CDR3 is TGTGCCAGCAGTTGGCGGAGGGATTCCTCCTATAATTCACCCCTCCACTTT.

This chain connects TRBV6-2 or TRBV6-3 to TRBJ2-3; D might be TRBD1 or TRBD2, each matching 5 bases. CDR1 and CDR2 from the germline V gene are MNHEY and SVGEGT. This CDR3 spans 14 amino acids. Deletions cut 2 bases from V and 2 bases from J, with 8 bases between. The CDR3 spells CASSYVGTTDTQYF. The DNA for the CDR3 is TGTGCCAGCAGTTACGTAGGGACCACAGATACGCAGTATTTT.

The rearrangement uses TRBV2 and TRBJ1-3; TRBD1 aligns across 10 bases. The germline V gene has CDR1 SNHLY and CDR2 FYNNEI. V shed 9 bases and J 0 bases; nucleotides not matched to a gene: 14. The length of the CDR3 is 18 residues. DNA for the CDR3: TGTGCCAGGGGACAGATACCGGGGACAGGGGTCTCTGGAAACACCATATATTTT. Translating it yields CARGQIPGTGVSGNTIYF.

The CDR3 protein is CASSYPGTGSYEQYF. The CDR3 DNA sequence: TGTGCCAGCAGTTACCCTGGGACAGGGAGCTACGAGCAGTACTTC. The rearrangement links TRBV6-2 or TRBV6-3 to TRBJ2-7; TRBD1 aligns across 9 bases. The germline V gene has CDR1 MNHEY and CDR2 SVGEGT. This CDR3 region has 15 residues. V was pared by 2 bases and J by 3 bases, with 5 bases of the junction left unmatched.

The chain joins TRBV3-1 (or the pseudogene TRBV3-2) to TRBJ1-3, with D uncertain. Germline CDR1 is LGHDT and CDR2 is YNNKEL (reference sequence). The V and J ends lost 1 base and 2 bases respectively, with 6 bases between them. The CDR3 extends over 14 amino acids. The CDR3 nucleotides read TGTGCCAGCAGCCAAGGGTTCACTGGAAACACCATATATTTT. Protein: CASSQGFTGNTIYF.

This chain links TRBV27 with TRBJ2-7, with 10 bases identical to TRBD2. Germline-derived CDR1 and CDR2 are MNHEY and SMNVEV (reference sequence). The CDR3 loop spans 16 amino acids. Germline trimming cut 5 bases from V and 6 bases from J; bases unmatched to any gene: 13. The CDR3 sequence is CASSPYSSGRLSEQYF. CDR3 in DNA: TGTGCCAGCAGTCCCTACTCTAGCGGGAGACTCTCCGAGCAGTACTTC.

The V call is TRBV19, the J call TRBJ2-5; TRBD2 matches at 16 bases. In germline, CDR1 is LNHDA, CDR2 SQIVND (reference sequence). This CDR3 has 17 amino acids. Trimming at V came to 4 bases and at J to 4 bases, leaving 6 bases not matched to a gene. The CDR3 reads CASSTGTSGGAVETQYF. As DNA, the CDR3 is TGTGCCAGTAGTACCGGGACTAGCGGGGGGGCTGTAGAGACCCAGTACTTC.

This rearrangement joins TRBV7-9 to TRBJ1-2, with a tentative D call TRBD1 (5 bases). This CDR3 spans 18 amino acids. The V end was cut by 5 bases, the J end by 2 bases, with 24 bases between. The V gene's germline CDR1 is SEHNR and CDR2 FQNEAQ (reference sequence). CDR3 nucleotides: TGTGCCAGCAGCCCCGGAGGAGGGAGAGGGGCGCGGAACTATGGCTACACCTTC. As protein: CASSPGGGRGARNYGYTF.

This clone was detected a few times. The chain recombines TRBV4-2 with TRBJ2-7; TRBD2 aligns across 14 bases. Trimming removed 1 base from V and 5 bases from J; junction bases left unmatched: 7. CDR3 length: 17 residues. Germline CDR1 and CDR2: LGHNA and YNFKEQ. The CDR3 DNA reads TGTGCCAGCAGCCAAGGACCGGGACTAGCGGGAGTGCACGAGCAGTACTTC. This sequence encodes CASSQGPGLAGVHEQYF.

The chain uses TRBV24-1 and TRBJ2-3; D is perhaps TRBD2 (7 bases). Trimming pared 6 bases from V and 2 bases from J, leaving 11 bases between. In germline, CDR1 is KGHDR, CDR2 SFDVKD. The CDR3 runs 14 residues. The CDR3 reads CATSTGGPTDTQYF. In nucleotides, the CDR3 is TGTGCCACCAGTACGGGGGGCCCCACAGATACGCAGTATTTT.

This clone was seen just once. The chain recombines TRBV7-9 with TRBJ2-1; TRBD2 might be the D (7 bases). Trimming removed 8 bases from V and 2 bases from J, with 16 bases in between. Germline CDR1 reads SEHNR; CDR2 reads FQNEAQ (reference sequence). The CDR3 is made up of 15 amino acids. This CDR3 is CASGPTGGAYNEQFF. The DNA of the CDR3 is TGTGCCAGCGGACCCACGGGGGGCGCCTACAATGAGCAGTTCTTC.

The chain employs TRBV6-6 and TRBJ2-6, with D unclear. Germline CDR1 is MNHNY and CDR2 is SVGAGI (reference sequence). Between the trimmed V and J ends, which lost 5 bases and 0 bases, there was a span of 8 bases. The CDR3 extends over 15 amino acids. CDR3 region: CASSPQVSGANVLTF. CDR3 coding DNA: TGTGCCAGCAGTCCTCAGGTCTCTGGGGCCAACGTCCTGACTTTC.

The V and J genes are TRBV6-5 and TRBJ1-1, with D unresolved. The CDR3 extends over 13 amino acids. Between the trimmed V and J ends, which lost 8 bases and 4 bases, there was a span of 14 bases. CDR1 and CDR2 (germline): MNHEY, SVGAGI. CDR3 region: CASLISPGTEAFF. The CDR3 nucleotides read TGTGCCAGCCTGATCTCCCCGGGCACTGAAGCTTTCTTT.

The chain combines TRBV5-1 with TRBJ2-4; TRBD2 agrees at 9 bases. The CDR3 extends over 16 amino acids. The junction had 3 bases not matched to a gene; V was cut back by 1 base and J by 1 base. Germline CDR1 is SGHRS and CDR2 is YFSETQ. CDR3 protein: CASSLNAGGAKNIQYF. In DNA form, the CDR3 reads TGCGCCAGCAGCTTGAATGCGGGAGGGGCCAAAAACATTCAGTACTTC.

The V gene is TRBV7-3, the J gene TRBJ2-5; unclear D gene. The CDR3 contains 13 residues. The V and J ends lost 5 bases and 0 bases respectively, with 7 bases between them. From germline, CDR1 is SGHTA and CDR2 FQGTGA. The CDR3 is CASSIIYQETQYF. CDR3 in DNA: TGTGCCAGCAGCATAATATACCAAGAGACCCAGTACTTC.

The chain uses TRBV18 and TRBJ1-1; D may be TRBD1 (5 bases). This CDR3 has 15 residues. CDR1 KGHSH and CDR2 LQKENI come from the germline V gene. V shed 0 bases and J shed 3 bases, with 11 bases lying between them. CDR3 in DNA: TGTGCCAGCTCACCACCGGTTAGGGGTGACACTGAAGCTTTCTTT. Translating it yields CASSPPVRGDTEAFF.

The gene calls are TRBV5-6 and TRBJ2-7, with a possible D match to TRBD1 (6 bases). CDR3 length equals 14 residues. The germline V and J ends were trimmed by 1 base and 4 bases, with 12 bases remaining between them. From germline, CDR1 is SGHDT and CDR2 YYEEEE. The CDR3: CASSLFGGSYEQYF. For the CDR3, the DNA is TGTGCCAGCAGCTTGTTTGGGGGCAGTTACGAGCAGTACTTC.

The V call is TRBV21-1, the J call TRBJ2-3; TRBD2 is the table's D call and was not checked against the DNA. TRBV21-1 is tagged as a pseudogene. The CDR3 is 18 amino acids. CDR3 nucleotide sequence: TGTGCCAGCAGCAGGATCGGGACTAGCGGGAGAACCCCAGATACGCAGTATTTT. Its translation is CASSRIGTSGRTPDTQYF.